Below, one T cell receptor (beta chain) is given with its context. Its antigen is unknown. No base quality information exists; no much larger clone differs at one position. Reading from cysteine to phenylalanine, the CDR3 counts 15 amino acids. The read is trimmed to its CDR3 DNA, 45 bases read in frame from base 1. Deletion took 4 bases off V and 6 bases off J, with a span of 15 bases between the germline ends. For CDR1 and CDR2, the germline V gene (reference sequence) lists LNHDA and SQIVND. This entry is derived from a study of control samples from healthy donors and cancer patients (dated by TCRdb to the early 2020s). The library came from the immunoSEQ multiplex PCR assay. The clones in this table, taken by TCRdb from immuneACCESS, are in-frame only. Not every clone is retained; where verified, under half of the shortfall comes from an unresolved V gene, and the cause of the rest is unknown. The sample table contains some 120,000 clones; only one count was recorded for about nine tenths of them. Approximately 2.7% of the sample goes to the ten largest clones.

This receptor was taken from a man aged 18-30 years in good health. The sample comprised blood. The rearrangement joined TRBV19 to TRBJ2-2; the D gene is possibly TRBD2, with 5 bases matching. The bases read TGTGCCAGTAGTAACACAGCCCGGGGTCCCGGGGAGCTGTTTTTT. Its coded protein is CASSNTARGPGELFF.